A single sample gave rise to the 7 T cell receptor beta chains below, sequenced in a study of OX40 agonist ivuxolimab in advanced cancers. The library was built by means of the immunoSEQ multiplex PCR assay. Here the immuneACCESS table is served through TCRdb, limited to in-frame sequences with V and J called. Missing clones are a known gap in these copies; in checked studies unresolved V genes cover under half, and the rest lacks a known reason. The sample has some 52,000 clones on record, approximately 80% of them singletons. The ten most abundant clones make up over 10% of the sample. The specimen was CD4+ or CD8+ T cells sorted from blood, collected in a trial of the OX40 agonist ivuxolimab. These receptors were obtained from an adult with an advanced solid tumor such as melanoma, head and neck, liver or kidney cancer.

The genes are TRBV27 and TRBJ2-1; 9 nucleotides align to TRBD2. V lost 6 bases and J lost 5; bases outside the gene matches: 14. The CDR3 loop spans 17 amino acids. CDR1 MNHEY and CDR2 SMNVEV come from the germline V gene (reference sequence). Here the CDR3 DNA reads TGTGCCAGCAGGGGTCTAGCGGGAAGAAGTAAAAACAATGAGCAGTTCTTC. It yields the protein CASRGLAGRSKNNEQFF.

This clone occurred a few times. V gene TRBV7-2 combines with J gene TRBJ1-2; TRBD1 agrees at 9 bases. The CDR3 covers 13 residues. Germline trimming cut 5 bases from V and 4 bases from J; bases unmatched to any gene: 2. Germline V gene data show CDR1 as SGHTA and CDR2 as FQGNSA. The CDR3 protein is CASSKDRGYGYTF. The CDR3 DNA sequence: TGTGCCAGCAGCAAGGACAGGGGCTATGGCTACACCTTC.

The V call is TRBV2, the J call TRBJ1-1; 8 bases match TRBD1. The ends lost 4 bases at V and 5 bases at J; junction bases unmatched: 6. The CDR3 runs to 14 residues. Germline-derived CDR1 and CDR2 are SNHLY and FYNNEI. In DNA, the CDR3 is TGTGCCAGCAGTGCCGCAGGGGGCGTGACTGAAGCTTTCTTT. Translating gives CASSAAGGVTEAFF.

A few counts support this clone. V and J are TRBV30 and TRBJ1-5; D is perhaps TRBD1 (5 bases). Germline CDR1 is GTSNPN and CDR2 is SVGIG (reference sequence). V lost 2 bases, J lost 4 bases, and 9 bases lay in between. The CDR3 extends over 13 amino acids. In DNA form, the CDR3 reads TGTGCCTGGAGTCACGCAGGGAATCAGCCCCAGCATTTT. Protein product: CAWSHAGNQPQHF.

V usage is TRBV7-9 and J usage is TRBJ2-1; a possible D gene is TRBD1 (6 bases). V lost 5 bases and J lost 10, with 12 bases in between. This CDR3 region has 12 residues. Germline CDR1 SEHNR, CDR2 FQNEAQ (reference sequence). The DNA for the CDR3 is TGTGCCAGCAGCCCCCAGGGGTTCGAGCAGTTCTTC. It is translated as CASSPQGFEQFF.

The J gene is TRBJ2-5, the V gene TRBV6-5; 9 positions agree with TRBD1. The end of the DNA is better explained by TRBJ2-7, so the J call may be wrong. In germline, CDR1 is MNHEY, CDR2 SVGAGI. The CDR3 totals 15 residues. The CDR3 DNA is TGTGCCAGCTCCCGACCCGGGACAGGGAACTACGAGCAGTACTTC. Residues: CASSRPGTGNYEQYF.

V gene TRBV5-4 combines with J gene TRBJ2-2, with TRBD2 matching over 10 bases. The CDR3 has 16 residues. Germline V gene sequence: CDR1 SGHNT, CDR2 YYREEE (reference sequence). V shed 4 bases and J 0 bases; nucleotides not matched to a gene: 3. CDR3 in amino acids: CASSATSGANTGELFF. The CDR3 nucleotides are TGTGCCAGCAGCGCTACTAGCGGGGCGAACACCGGGGAGCTGTTTTTT.